One and the same sample provided the 27 T cell receptor beta chains below, sequenced in a study of T cells in Graves' hyperthyroidism and ophthalmopathy. Amplification of TCR beta CDR3 regions used RNA as the template. During a first-round RT-PCR of the TCR CDR3, the HTBI primer set was used. TCRdb fed the multiplex PCR reads into MiXCR, producing one record per CDR3 protein. The sample has 450,000 to 600,000 distinct CDR3 sequences, approximately 15% seen once. Specimen: blood. These receptors came from a woman in her forties with Graves' hyperthyroidism.

This clonotype was detected many times. The chain uses TRBV28 and TRBJ2-1; perhaps TRBD2 as D (5 bases). The V gene lost 11 bases and the J gene lost 0 bases, with 17 bases spanning the gap. This CDR3 contains 15 residues. Germline CDR1 reads MDHEN; CDR2 reads SYDVKM. The CDR3 DNA sequence: TGTGCCCTTGGGGTTAGCGAGAGCTCCTACAATGAGCAGTTCTTC. Translating it yields CALGVSESSYNEQFF.

In this sample, this clonotype turned up a few times. The chain joins TRBV6-2 or TRBV6-3 to TRBJ2-7, with 9 bases fitting TRBD2. This CDR3 contains 16 residues. V lost 0 bases and J lost 5; bases outside the gene matches: 8. The germline V gene has CDR1 MNHEY and CDR2 SVGEGT. CDR3 DNA sequence: TGTGCCAGCAGTTACTCGCAGCGGGAGGTCGGCAACGAGCAGTACTTC. Protein: CASSYSQREVGNEQYF.

Concerning this clonotype itself: A much more abundant neighbour one base away suggests this may be a read error. The genes are TRBV28 and TRBJ2-1; D possibly corresponds to TRBD2 (6 bases). The length of the CDR3 is 13 residues. Germline V gene sequence: CDR1 MDHEN, CDR2 SYDVKM. The chain's CDR3 is CASSFTSSNGQFF. CDR3 sequence (DNA): TGTGCCAGCAGTTTTACTAGCAGCAATGGGCAGTTCTTC.

The chain has TRBV19 and TRBJ2-1; 9 bases match TRBD2. Germline loops: CDR1 LNHDA, CDR2 SQIVND (reference sequence). The CDR3 is 14 residues long. Trimming at V came to 3 bases and at J to 7 bases, leaving 4 bases not matched to a gene. CDR3 DNA sequence: TGTGCCAGTAGTATCCTGAGCGGGGGGAATGAGCAGTTCTTC. It codes for CASSILSGGNEQFF.

This clonotype appeared many times. The chain carries TRBV11-2 and TRBJ2-3, with 8 nucleotides matching TRBD2. Germline CDR1 and CDR2: SGHAT and FQNNGV. The V and J ends lost 1 base and 4 bases, in that order; junction bases with no gene match: 13. The CDR3 extends over 18 amino acids. In DNA, the CDR3 is TGTGCCAGCAGCTTAGGCCCTCTACTAGCGGAGTTAGCAGATACGCAGTATTTT. It is translated as CASSLGPLLAELADTQYF.

This clonotype was counted only a few times. The V call is TRBV4-2, the J call TRBJ2-1, with D perhaps assigned TRBD1 or TRBD2 (5 bases each). Germline assignment: CDR1 LGHNA and CDR2 YNFKEQ. This CDR3 is built from 13 residues. V was clipped by 5 bases and J by 8 bases, with 13 bases between them. Written as DNA, the CDR3 is TGTGCCAGCAGCAGTAACCGAGGGGATGAGCAGTTCTTC. Protein sequence: CASSSNRGDEQFF.

This clonotype was seen more than once but under ten times. The rearrangement uses TRBV20-1 and TRBJ1-6, with TRBD1 matching 8 bases. The germline gives CDR1 DFQATT, CDR2 SNEGSKA (reference sequence). The CDR3 consists of 14 residues. V shed 5 bases and J 6 bases; nucleotides not matched to a gene: 6. In DNA, the CDR3 is TGCAGTGCTGTGCCGGGACAGGTTAATTCACCCCTCCACTTT. Translation: CSAVPGQVNSPLHF.

This clonotype came up a few times. The chain couples TRBV9 to TRBJ1-6, with 8 positions matching TRBD1. The junction had 9 bases not matched to a gene; V was cut back by 0 bases and J by 10 bases. This CDR3 contains 16 residues. The germline V gene encodes CDR1 SGDLS and CDR2 YYNGEE. The CDR3 DNA reads TGTGCCAGCAGCGTAGCAGAGACAGGGGCGGGATCACCCCTCCACTTT. It specifies CASSVAETGAGSPLHF.

In this sample, this clonotype turned up a few times. This rearrangement joins TRBV7-6 to TRBJ2-7; TRBD2 is a possible D gene (6 bases). The CDR3 has 15 amino acids. V was pared by 4 bases and J by 3 bases, with 16 bases between. Per germline, CDR1 SGHVS and CDR2 FNYEAQ. DNA for the CDR3: TGTGCCAGCAGCTACCGGGTCGGGAGTCTCTACGAGCAGTACTTC. It encodes CASSYRVGSLYEQYF. Filled out from reference TRBV7-6 and TRBJ2-7, the complete variable domain reads GAGVSQSPRYKVTKRGQDVALRCDPISGHVSLYWYRQALGQGPEFLTYFNYEAQQDKSGLPNDRFSAERPEGSISTLTIQRTEQRDSAMYRCASSYRVGSLYEQYFGPGTRLTVT.

This clonotype was picked up a small number of times. The chain recombines TRBV5-1 with TRBJ1-6; possibly TRBD1 for D (6 bases). Trimming took 5 bases from V and 7 from J, leaving 10 bases between them. The CDR3 has 13 residues. Per the germline V gene, CDR1 is SGHRS and CDR2 is YFSETQ. The CDR3 nucleotides are TGCGCCAGCAGAGAGACAGGAAATTCACCCCTCCACTTT. It translates to CASRETGNSPLHF.

This clonotype showed up many times. The chain links TRBV5-6 to TRBJ1-1; the match to TRBD1 covers 7 bases. Germline lookup yields CDR1 SGHDT and CDR2 YYEEEE. The trim removed 4 bases at V and 4 bases at J, leaving 7 bases unmatched. The CDR3 sequence is 14 residues long. Written as DNA, the CDR3 is TGTGCCAGCAGCCAGACAGGGTCGCGCACTGAAGCTTTCTTT. It codes for CASSQTGSRTEAFF.

This clonotype occurred a few times. The rearrangement joins TRBV4-1 to TRBJ1-1; D is ambiguous. This CDR3 spans 12 amino acids. Germline V lookup: CDR1 MGHRA, CDR2 YSYEKL. The germline V and J ends were trimmed by 0 bases and 5 bases, with 4 bases remaining between them. Here the CDR3 DNA reads TGCGCCAGCAGCCAAGATTTGACTGAAGCTTTCTTT. Its protein is CASSQDLTEAFF.

Ten or more counts support this clonotype. V is TRBV28 and J is TRBJ2-3; 10 nucleotides line up with TRBD2. V shed 4 bases and J 1 base; nucleotides not matched to a gene: 2. This CDR3 contains 15 residues. Germline-derived CDR1 and CDR2 are MDHEN and SYDVKM. The CDR3 sequence is CASSSSGSGTDTQYF. DNA of the CDR3: TGTGCCAGCAGTTCTAGCGGGAGTGGCACAGATACGCAGTATTTT.

This clonotype showed up many times. The V call is TRBV2, the J call TRBJ2-7; 14 bases fit TRBD2. The ends lost 8 bases at V and 5 bases at J; junction bases unmatched: 2. The CDR3 contains 13 residues. Germline CDR1 SNHLY, CDR2 FYNNEI. This chain's CDR3 is CASRGLAGDEQYF. CDR3 bases: TGTGCCAGCCGGGGACTAGCGGGAGACGAGCAGTACTTC.

This clonotype was counted many times. The chain uses TRBV29-1 and TRBJ1-2; 9 bases are a match to TRBD1. Germline V gene lookup returns CDR1 SQVTM and CDR2 ANQGSEA. Trimming at V came to 6 bases and at J to 3 bases, leaving 11 bases not matched to a gene. CDR3 length: 15 amino acids. The CDR3 DNA reads TGCAGCGTGACCGGGACAGGGATGGGAGACTATGGCTACACCTTC. Amino acid sequence: CSVTGTGMGDYGYTF.

This clonotype was found many times. This rearrangement joins TRBV27 to TRBJ2-7; D may be TRBD2 (6 bases). This CDR3 has 16 residues. V was trimmed by 2 bases and J by 7 bases, leaving 21 bases between them. Germline V gives CDR1 MNHEY, CDR2 SMNVEV (reference sequence). CDR3 in amino acids: CASSLGLAAGLSEQYF. In DNA form, the CDR3 reads TGTGCCAGCAGTTTAGGGTTAGCAGCGGGTTTGAGTGAGCAGTACTTC.

This clonotype was counted many times. The V call is TRBV28, the J call TRBJ2-2; 10 bases fit TRBD2. In germline, CDR1 is MDHEN, CDR2 SYDVKM. The CDR3 covers 16 residues. V gave up 1 base and J gave up 5 bases; unmatched junction bases: 4. The DNA of the CDR3 is TGTGCCAGCAGTTTATTAGCGGGAGGAAAAACCGGGGAGCTGTTTTTT. Protein product: CASSLLAGGKTGELFF.

This clonotype showed up many times. The chain carries TRBV28 and TRBJ2-7; perhaps TRBD2 as D (5 bases). The CDR3 contains 15 residues. V gave up 2 bases and J gave up 6 bases, with 17 bases separating them. The germline V gene has CDR1 MDHEN and CDR2 SYDVKM. The CDR3 coding sequence is TGTGCCAGCAGTTTAAGCCGTGCGGGCGCTGCCGAGCAGTACTTC. Amino acids: CASSLSRAGAAEQYF. The variable domain in full, with the rest retrieved from reference TRBV28 and TRBJ2-7, is DVKVTQSSRYLVKRTGEKVFLECVQDMDHENMFWYRQDPGLGLRLIYFSYDVKMKEKGDIPEGYSVSREKKERFSLILESASTNQTSMYLCASSLSRAGAAEQYFGPGTRLTVT.

This clonotype was seen just once. One base away lies a much larger clone, so this may be a sequencing read error. This chain's CDR3 is CASSLVPSGSPYEQYF. CDR3 nucleotides: TGCGCCAGCAGCTTGGTTCCTAGCGGGAGTCCCTACGAGCAGTACTTC. The chain employs TRBV5-1 and TRBJ2-7; 10 bases are shared with TRBD2. This CDR3 has 16 amino acids. CDR1 and CDR2 (germline): SGHRS, YFSETQ. The V gene end was trimmed by 0 bases and the J gene end by 2 bases; junction bases not matched to a gene: 5.

This clonotype was found many times. The CDR3 nucleotides read TGTGCCAGCAGTGGAAATTGGTTGGTAGCGGAACAAGAGACCCAGTACTTC. It is translated as CASSGNWLVAEQETQYF. V gene TRBV6-1 combines with J gene TRBJ2-5; D possibly corresponds to TRBD2 (6 bases). Germline loops: CDR1 MNHNS, CDR2 SASEGT. This CDR3 has 17 amino acids. With 4 bases removed from V and 2 bases from J, the gap between germline ends came to 20 bases.

V and J are TRBV7-6 and TRBJ2-3; the match to TRBD2 covers 7 bases. V lost 5 bases and J lost 3; bases outside the gene matches: 11. This CDR3 has 16 residues. Germline V CDR1 and CDR2: SGHVS, FNYEAQ. The chain's CDR3 is CASSPLGGEATDTQYF. The CDR3 DNA is TGTGCCAGCAGCCCGCTTGGGGGGGAGGCAACAGATACGCAGTATTTT.

This clonotype was detected a few times. The chain uses TRBV27 and TRBJ2-5; tentatively, D is TRBD1 (5 bases). The CDR3 sequence is 15 residues long. Trimming cost V 5 bases and J 0 bases, with 13 bases left between them. Germline V CDR1 and CDR2: MNHEY, SMNVEV (reference sequence). This CDR3 reads CASSPLPRDQETQYF. The CDR3, as DNA: TGTGCCAGCAGTCCCCTCCCCAGGGACCAAGAGACCCAGTACTTC.

This clonotype was seen at least ten times. This chain connects TRBV18 to TRBJ2-1, with D tentatively TRBD2 (6 bases). From germline, CDR1 is KGHSH and CDR2 LQKENI. The V end was cut by 0 bases, the J end by 4 bases, with 10 bases between. This CDR3 comprises 15 residues. CDR3 region: CASSPPERAYNEQFF. In nucleotides, the CDR3 is TGTGCCAGCTCACCACCCGAGCGGGCTTACAATGAGCAGTTCTTC.

This chain links TRBV20-1 with TRBJ2-1; TRBD2 agrees at 7 bases. This CDR3 is built from 16 residues. Germline lookup yields CDR1 DFQATT and CDR2 SNEGSKA (reference sequence). The J segment lost 0 bases and the V segment lost 2 bases, leaving 7 bases of the junction unmatched. The DNA of the CDR3 is TGCAGTGCTAGACCCAGGACTAGAAGCTCCTACAATGAGCAGTTCTTC. Translated, it gives CSARPRTRSSYNEQFF.

This clonotype was recorded many times. The V gene is TRBV11-1, the J gene TRBJ2-7; D gene unclear. The CDR3 length is 14 residues. V lost 5 bases to trimming and J lost 2 bases, with 13 bases between them. CDR1 SGHAT and CDR2 FQDESV come from the germline V gene (reference sequence). Here the CDR3 DNA reads TGTGCCAGCAGCACTGGACGTACCGCCTACGAGCAGTACTTC. Its translation is CASSTGRTAYEQYF.

This clonotype was picked up a small number of times. For the CDR3, the DNA is TGTGCCAGCAGTCGGTCGAGGACTAACACTGAAGCTTTCTTT. It translates to CASSRSRTNTEAFF. The J gene is TRBJ1-1, the V gene TRBV6-5; no reliable D call. The CDR3 length is 14 residues. Germline CDR1 reads MNHEY; CDR2 reads SVGAGI. V was clipped by 5 bases and J by 2 bases, with 12 bases between them.

This clonotype was counted a few times. The chain carries TRBV6-6 and TRBJ1-2, with TRBD1 matching 11 bases. V trimming: 2 bases; J trimming: 2 bases; junction bases outside the gene matches: 1. Germline V gene lookup returns CDR1 MNHNY and CDR2 SVGAGI (reference sequence). The length of the CDR3 is 15 residues. CDR3 nucleotides: TGTGCCAGCAGTTACGGACAGGGGGCAAACTATGGCTACACCTTC. Translating it yields CASSYGQGANYGYTF.